This T cell receptor (beta chain) was sequenced in a study of shared clonotypes between healthy human individuals. Assay used: immunoSEQ multiplex PCR; TCRdb lists only in-frame clones, some missing. The data hold about 530,000 clones, with almost 97% observed a single time. Per germline, CDR1 MDHEN and CDR2 SYDVKM. The CDR3 length is 17 residues. The V gene lost 4 bases and the J gene lost 2 bases, with 15 bases spanning the gap. This clone was detected only once. The rearrangement uses TRBV28 and TRBJ2-6; D might be TRBD1 (6 bases). This sequence originates from a woman between 25 and 40 years old in good health. The sequenced sample was naive CD4+ T cells sorted from blood. The subset is: CD45RA+ positively selected. CDR3 loop: CASSSQQGMAGANVLTF. The DNA of the CDR3 is TGTGCCAGCAGTTCTCAACAGGGTATGGCTGGGGCCAACGTCCTGACTTTC.